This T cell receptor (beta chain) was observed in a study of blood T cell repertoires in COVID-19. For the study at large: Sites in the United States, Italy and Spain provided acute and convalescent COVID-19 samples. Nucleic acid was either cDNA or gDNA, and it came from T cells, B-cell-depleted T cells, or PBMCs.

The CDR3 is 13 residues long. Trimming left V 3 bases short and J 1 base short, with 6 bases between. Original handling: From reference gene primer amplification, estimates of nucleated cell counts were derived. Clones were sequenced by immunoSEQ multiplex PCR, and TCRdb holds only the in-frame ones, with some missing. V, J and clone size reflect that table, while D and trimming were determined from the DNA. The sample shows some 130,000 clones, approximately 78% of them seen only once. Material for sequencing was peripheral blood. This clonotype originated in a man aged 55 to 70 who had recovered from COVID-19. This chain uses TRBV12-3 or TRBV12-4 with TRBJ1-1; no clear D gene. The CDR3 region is CASSLKQNTEAFF. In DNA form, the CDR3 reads TGTGCCAGCAGTTTGAAACAGAACACTGAAGCTTTCTTT.